The 30 T cell receptor beta chains listed next were all sequenced from one sample in a study of technical replicates of blood from a few donors. Libraries were prepared by immunoSEQ multiplex PCR; TCRdb keeps only in-frame clonotypes and omits some of them. In the table there are tens of thousands of clones, roughly 98% of which are singletons. Material for sequencing was T cells isolated from PBMCs. All receptors derive from a human donor in good health.

The rearrangement joins TRBV27 to TRBJ2-1; 7 nucleotides match TRBD1. Germline loops: CDR1 MNHEY, CDR2 SMNVEV (reference sequence). V lost 3 bases and J lost 7; bases outside the gene matches: 6. The CDR3 runs 14 residues. CDR3 nucleotides: TGTGCCAGCAGTTTTGTTCACAGGGGTAATGAGCAGTTCTTC. Translated: CASSFVHRGNEQFF.

Written as DNA, the CDR3 is TGTGCCAGCAGCTTAGAGGGACTAGCGGGAGGCTACAATGAGCAGTTCTTC. Residues: CASSLEGLAGGYNEQFF. This sequence joins TRBV7-3 and TRBJ2-1; TRBD2 matches 15 bases. After removal of 2 bases from V and 3 bases from J, the junction contained 2 bases not matched to a gene. CDR3 length: 17 amino acids. Germline-derived CDR1 and CDR2 are SGHTA and FQGTGA.

The V call is TRBV9, the J call TRBJ2-7, with D perhaps matching TRBD2 (5 bases). The V and J ends lost 3 bases and 5 bases respectively, with 18 bases between them. The CDR3 is made up of 15 amino acids. Germline V CDR1 and CDR2: SGDLS, YYNGEE. CDR3 loop: CASSASGLDRDEQYF. The CDR3 coding sequence is TGTGCCAGCAGCGCCTCCGGACTCGATCGGGACGAGCAGTACTTC. Drawing the rest from reference TRBV9 and TRBJ2-7, the complete variable domain is DSGVTQTPKHLITATGQRVTLRCSPRSGDLSVYWYQQSLDQGLQFLIQYYNGEERAKGNILERFSAQQFPDLHSELNLSSLELGDSALYFCASSASGLDRDEQYFGPGTRLTVT.

The V and J genes are TRBV7-3 and TRBJ1-2; a possible D gene is TRBD1 (6 bases). Germline values: CDR1 SGHTA, CDR2 FQGTGA. This CDR3 has 13 residues. The V end lost 2 bases, the J end lost 7 bases, and 11 bases lay between the germline ends. The CDR3 DNA reads TGTGCCAGCAGCTTAGGGGGGGCGGGTGGCTACACCTTC. This encodes CASSLGGAGGYTF.

V is TRBV5-4 and J is TRBJ2-1; 9 nucleotides match TRBD1. The germline V gene encodes CDR1 SGHNT and CDR2 YYREEE (reference sequence). CDR3 length: 18 amino acids. Germline trimming cut 4 bases from V and 5 bases from J; bases unmatched to any gene: 16. Written as DNA, the CDR3 is TGTGCCAGCAGCCCAAAACCACCGCCGGGACAGGGAGACAATGAGCAGTTCTTC. Residues: CASSPKPPPGQGDNEQFF.

This chain joins TRBV7-2 and TRBJ2-7; 7 bases are shared with TRBD2. J was trimmed by 4 bases and V by 1 base; bases with no gene match: 10. This CDR3 spans 16 amino acids. Looked up from germline, CDR1 is SGHTA and CDR2 is FQGNSA. The CDR3 sequence is CASSLERAGLIYEQYF. CDR3 in DNA: TGTGCCAGCAGCTTAGAAAGAGCGGGGCTTATATACGAGCAGTACTTC. The variable domain in full, completed from reference TRBV7-2 and TRBJ2-7, reads GAGVSQSPSNKVTEKGKDVELRCDPISGHTALYWYRQSLGQGLEFLIYFQGNSAPDKSGLPSDRFSAERTGGSVSTLTIQRTQQEDSAVYLCASSLERAGLIYEQYFGPGTRLTVT.

A single count supports this clone. V gene TRBV10-3 combines with J gene TRBJ1-1; D may be TRBD1 (5 bases). CDR3 size: 12 residues. The germline V gene has CDR1 ENHRY and CDR2 SYGVKD. Trimming removed 7 bases at V and 5 bases at J, with 11 bases between. The CDR3 DNA reads TGTGCCATCAACCAGGGATCGACTGAAGCTTTCTTT. It translates to CAINQGSTEAFF.

V gene TRBV27 combines with J gene TRBJ2-4; D not certain. CDR1 is MNHEY and CDR2 is SMNVEV in the germline V gene (reference sequence). There are 14 residues in the CDR3. V was pared by 3 bases and J by 0 bases, with 6 bases between. CDR3 coding DNA: TGTGCCAGCAGTTTTCTCCCAGCCAAAAACATTCAGTACTTC. Its translation: CASSFLPAKNIQYF.

The chain uses TRBV4-3 and TRBJ1-5; D possibly corresponds to TRBD1 (5 bases). Trimming removed 1 base at V and 1 base at J, with 11 bases between. Germline CDR1 and CDR2: LGHNA and YSLEER. The CDR3 is 16 amino acids. The CDR3, as DNA: TGCGCCAGCAGCCAAGTTCTAGGGGTGAGCAATCAGCCCCAGCATTTT. Protein sequence: CASSQVLGVSNQPQHF.

The genes are TRBV30 and TRBJ2-7; 7 bases line up with TRBD1. This CDR3 is built from 13 residues. The germline V gene has CDR1 GTSNPN and CDR2 SVGIG (reference sequence). The V segment lost 1 base and the J segment 3 bases; nucleotides outside the gene matches: 3. This CDR3 reads CAWSAGQYYEQYF. CDR3 coding DNA: TGTGCCTGGAGTGCGGGACAGTACTACGAGCAGTACTTC.

The J gene is TRBJ2-5, the V gene TRBV7-7; TRBD1 matches at 10 bases. Germline V gene lookup returns CDR1 SSHAT and CDR2 FNYEAQ (reference sequence). Trimming took 5 bases from V and 3 from J; bases not matched to a gene: 6. CDR3 size: 15 residues. Written as DNA, the CDR3 is TGTGCCAGCAGCCGCGACAGGGGGCGCGAAGAGACCCAGTACTTC. The encoded protein is CASSRDRGREETQYF.

There are a few counts of this clone. The chain carries TRBV7-6 and TRBJ2-7, with D possibly matching TRBD2 (6 bases). The CDR3 covers 19 residues. V lost 2 bases, J lost 0 bases, and 23 bases lay in between. The germline V gene has CDR1 SGHVS and CDR2 FNYEAQ. The CDR3 spells CASSLYPLGGAGSSYEQYF. CDR3 DNA: TGTGCCAGCAGCTTATACCCCCTCGGGGGAGCGGGTAGCTCCTACGAGCAGTACTTC.

This chain joins TRBV27 and TRBJ1-2; D might be TRBD1 (5 bases). This CDR3 region has 13 residues. V gave up 5 bases and J gave up 7 bases, with 14 bases separating them. Germline CDR1 MNHEY, CDR2 SMNVEV (reference sequence). CDR3 nucleotides: TGTGCCAGCAGTGCGGACCGCCAGGGTGGCTACACCTTC. It codes for CASSADRQGGYTF.

The chain combines TRBV14 with TRBJ2-1, with D possibly matching TRBD1 (6 bases). V was shortened by 0 bases and J by 8 bases, with 8 bases between the two germline ends. The CDR3 loop spans 13 amino acids. The V gene's germline CDR1 is SGHDN and CDR2 FVKESK. The chain's CDR3 is CASSQEQGYEQFF. The CDR3, as DNA: TGTGCCAGCAGCCAAGAGCAGGGGTATGAGCAGTTCTTC.

V usage is TRBV14 and J usage is TRBJ2-7; D call uncertain. Looked up from germline, CDR1 is SGHDN and CDR2 is FVKESK. The V gene lost 5 bases and the J gene lost 3 bases, with 20 bases spanning the gap. The CDR3 covers 16 residues. The CDR3: CASSINSDLNFYEQYF. DNA for the CDR3: TGTGCCAGCAGCATCAACAGTGACCTCAACTTCTACGAGCAGTACTTC.

This chain uses TRBV7-6 with TRBJ1-1; 9 bases are a match to TRBD1. CDR1 and CDR2 (germline): SGHVS, FNYEAQ. The CDR3 is made up of 13 amino acids. V trimming: 5 bases; J trimming: 5 bases; junction bases outside the gene matches: 3. This CDR3 is CASSRQGVTEAFF. The CDR3 DNA reads as TGTGCCAGCAGCAGACAGGGGGTAACTGAAGCTTTCTTT.

The chain combines TRBV19 with TRBJ1-5; D is perhaps TRBD1 (5 bases). Germline CDR1 LNHDA, CDR2 SQIVND (reference sequence). CDR3 length: 13 amino acids. Deletions cut 5 bases from V and 6 bases from J, with 11 bases between. The CDR3 loop reads CASSPGRSQPQHF. The CDR3 region has the DNA TGTGCCAGTAGTCCAGGGAGGAGTCAGCCCCAGCATTTT.

The chain joins TRBV28 to TRBJ2-7; D possibly corresponds to TRBD2 (7 bases). CDR1 and CDR2 from the germline V gene are MDHEN and SYDVKM. V was cut by 9 bases and J by 9 bases, with 18 bases left in between. This CDR3 comprises 12 residues. The CDR3 here is CASRQAGAAQYF. The CDR3 bases are TGTGCCAGTAGACAGGCGGGAGCAGCGCAGTACTTC.

The chain employs TRBV6-4 and TRBJ1-1, with D unresolved. V was cut by 6 bases and J by 2 bases, with 10 bases left in between. The CDR3 loop spans 13 amino acids. CDR1 and CDR2 from the germline V gene are MRHNA and SNTAGT. CDR3 bases: TGTGCCAGCAGGGAGACCACTAACACTGAAGCTTTCTTT. Translation: CASRETTNTEAFF.

The gene calls are TRBV11-3 and TRBJ2-7; possible D gene TRBD1, 6 bases. Germline-derived CDR1 and CDR2 are SGHNT and YENEEA. Trimming pared 3 bases from V and 4 bases from J, leaving 10 bases between. The CDR3 length is 13 residues. This CDR3 is CASSFGGLYEQYF. CDR3 DNA: TGTGCCAGCAGCTTTGGGGGCTTGTACGAGCAGTACTTC.

The V gene is TRBV4-3, the J gene TRBJ2-6; TRBD1 matches at 8 bases. The CDR3 runs 18 residues. V shed 3 bases and J 1 base; nucleotides not matched to a gene: 8. Germline V gives CDR1 LGHNA, CDR2 YSLEER. The CDR3 bases are TGCGCCAGCAGCCATCCGGGACAGGATTATTCTGGGGCCAACGTCCTGACTTTC. Its translation: CASSHPGQDYSGANVLTF.

The rearrangement joins TRBV14 to TRBJ2-7; D remains unclear. Trimming cost V 1 base and J 0 bases, with 7 bases left between them. Germline assignment: CDR1 SGHDN and CDR2 FVKESK. The CDR3 consists of 14 residues. CDR3 protein: CASSQAELSYEQYF. DNA for the CDR3: TGTGCCAGCAGCCAAGCGGAGCTCTCCTACGAGCAGTACTTC.

V gene TRBV6-5 combines with J gene TRBJ2-1; D uncertain. CDR3 length: 13 amino acids. Trimming removed 0 bases from V and 9 bases from J, with 9 bases in between. Per germline, CDR1 MNHEY and CDR2 SVGAGI. This CDR3 reads CASSYSLVGEQFF. The DNA for the CDR3 is TGTGCCAGCAGTTACTCCCTAGTTGGTGAGCAGTTCTTC.

The chain carries TRBV27 and TRBJ2-7; D is perhaps TRBD1 (5 bases). Trimming took off 4 bases at V and 3 bases at J, with 10 bases between the two ends. The CDR3 has 13 residues. Germline assignment: CDR1 MNHEY and CDR2 SMNVEV (reference sequence). Here the CDR3 reads CASSYDRFYEQYF. DNA of the CDR3: TGTGCCAGCAGTTATGACAGATTCTACGAGCAGTACTTC.

This clone has only one observation. V is TRBV27 and J is TRBJ1-1; 7 nucleotides align to TRBD1. The J segment lost 7 bases and the V segment lost 4 bases, leaving 3 bases of the junction unmatched. Germline V gene lookup returns CDR1 MNHEY and CDR2 SMNVEV (reference sequence). The CDR3 contains 12 residues. CDR3 DNA sequence: TGTGCCAGCAGTTCACAGGGGAGTGAAGCTTTCTTT. It translates to CASSSQGSEAFF.

The chain links TRBV5-6 to TRBJ1-5; D may be TRBD1 (5 bases). Per germline, CDR1 SGHDT and CDR2 YYEEEE. The CDR3 is 13 amino acids. V lost 4 bases and J lost 6, with 11 bases in between. The CDR3 sequence is CASSHQGSQPQHF. The DNA for the CDR3 is TGTGCCAGCAGCCACCAGGGTAGTCAGCCCCAGCATTTT.

The chain uses TRBV5-6 and TRBJ2-5, with 7 bases lining up with TRBD2. The V gene end was trimmed by 0 bases and the J gene end by 2 bases; junction bases not matched to a gene: 4. Germline assignment: CDR1 SGHDT and CDR2 YYEEEE. The CDR3 loop spans 15 amino acids. The CDR3 DNA reads TGTGCCAGCAGCTTGGGGGGGGGAGTGCAAGAGACCCAGTACTTC. Translation gives CASSLGGGVQETQYF.

The chain has TRBV4-1 and TRBJ1-5, with a weak D call TRBD1 (5 bases). The CDR3 has 17 amino acids. Germline CDR1 and CDR2: MGHRA and YSYEKL. Trimming cost V 0 bases and J 7 bases, with 19 bases left between them. The DNA of the CDR3 is TGCGCCAGCAGCCAAGAAGGCGGTCGGCAGGGTGTACAGCCCCAGCATTTT. It translates to CASSQEGGRQGVQPQHF.

The CDR3 DNA follows: TGTGCCAGCAGTTGGGGGGTAAGCAATCAGCCCCAGCATTTT. This sequence encodes CASSWGVSNQPQHF. This sequence joins TRBV5-5 and TRBJ1-5; TRBD1 might be the D (5 bases). The germline V gene encodes CDR1 SGHKS and CDR2 YYEKEE (reference sequence). V lost 5 bases and J 1 base, leaving 10 bases between the germline ends. This CDR3 is 14 amino acids long.

The rearrangement uses TRBV4-1 and TRBJ1-1, with no clear D. With 0 bases removed from V and 4 bases from J, the gap between germline ends came to 12 bases. Germline CDR1 MGHRA, CDR2 YSYEKL. This CDR3 is 15 amino acids long. The CDR3 region is CASSQESTGGTEAFF. In nucleotides, the CDR3 is TGCGCCAGCAGCCAAGAATCTACGGGAGGCACTGAAGCTTTCTTT.